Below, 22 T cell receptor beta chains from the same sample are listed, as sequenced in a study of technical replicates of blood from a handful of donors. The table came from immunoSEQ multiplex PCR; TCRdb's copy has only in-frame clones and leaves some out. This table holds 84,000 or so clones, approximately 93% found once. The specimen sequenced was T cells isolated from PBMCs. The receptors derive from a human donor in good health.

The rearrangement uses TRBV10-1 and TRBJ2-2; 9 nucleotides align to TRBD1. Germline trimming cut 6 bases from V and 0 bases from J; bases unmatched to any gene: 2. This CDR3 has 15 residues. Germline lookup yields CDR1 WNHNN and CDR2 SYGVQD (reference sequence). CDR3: CASSGQGTNTGELFF. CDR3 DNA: TGCGCCAGCAGCGGACAGGGGACGAACACCGGGGAGCTGTTTTTT.

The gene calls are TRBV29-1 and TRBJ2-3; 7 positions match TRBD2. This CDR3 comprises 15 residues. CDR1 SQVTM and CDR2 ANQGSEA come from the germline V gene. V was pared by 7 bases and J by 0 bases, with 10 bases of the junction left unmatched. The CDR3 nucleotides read TGCAGCGCTCCGCCTAGCGGAGCAAGCACAGATACGCAGTATTTT. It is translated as CSAPPSGASTDTQYF.

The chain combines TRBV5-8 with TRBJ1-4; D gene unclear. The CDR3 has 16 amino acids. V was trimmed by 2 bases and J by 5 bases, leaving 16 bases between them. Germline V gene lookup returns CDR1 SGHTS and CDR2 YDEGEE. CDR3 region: CASSLEAGLGNEKLFF. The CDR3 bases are TGTGCCAGCAGCTTAGAAGCGGGTCTCGGAAATGAAAAACTGTTTTTT. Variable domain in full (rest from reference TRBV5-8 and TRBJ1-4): EAGVTQSPTHLIKTRGQQATLRCSPISGHTSVYWYQQALGLGLQFLLWYDEGEERNRGNFPPRFSGRQFPNYSSELNVNALELEDSALYLCASSLEAGLGNEKLFFGSGTQLSVL.

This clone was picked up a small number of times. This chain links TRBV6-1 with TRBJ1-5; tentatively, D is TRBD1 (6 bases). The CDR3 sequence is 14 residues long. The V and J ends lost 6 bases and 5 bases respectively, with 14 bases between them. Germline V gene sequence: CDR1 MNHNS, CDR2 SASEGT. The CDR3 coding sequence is TGTGCCAGCAGGGCCGGGACATTGTATCAGCCCCAGCATTTT. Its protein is CASRAGTLYQPQHF.

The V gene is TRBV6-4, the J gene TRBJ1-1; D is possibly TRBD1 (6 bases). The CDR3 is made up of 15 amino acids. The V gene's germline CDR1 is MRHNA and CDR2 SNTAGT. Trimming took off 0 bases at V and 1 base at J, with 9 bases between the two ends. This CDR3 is CASSDSGQPNTEAFF. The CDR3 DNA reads TGTGCCAGCAGTGACTCCGGACAGCCGAACACTGAAGCTTTCTTT.

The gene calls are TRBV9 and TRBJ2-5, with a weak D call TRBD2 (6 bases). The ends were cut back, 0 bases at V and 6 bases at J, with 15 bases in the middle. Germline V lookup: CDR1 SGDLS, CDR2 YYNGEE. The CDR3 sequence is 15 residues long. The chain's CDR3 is CASSVVGGFGQTQYF. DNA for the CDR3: TGTGCCAGCAGCGTAGTTGGGGGGTTTGGGCAGACCCAGTACTTC.

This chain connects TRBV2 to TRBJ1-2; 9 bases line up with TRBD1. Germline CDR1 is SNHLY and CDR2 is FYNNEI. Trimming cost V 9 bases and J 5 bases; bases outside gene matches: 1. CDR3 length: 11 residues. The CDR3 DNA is TGTGCCAGACAGGGGGCTTATGGCTACACCTTC. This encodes CARQGAYGYTF.

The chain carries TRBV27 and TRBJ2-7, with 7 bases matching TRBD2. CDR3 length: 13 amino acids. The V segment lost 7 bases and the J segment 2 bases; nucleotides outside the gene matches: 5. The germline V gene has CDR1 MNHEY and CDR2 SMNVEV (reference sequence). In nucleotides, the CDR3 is TGTGCCAGCAAGGCTAGCGGAACCTACGAGCAGTACTTC. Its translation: CASKASGTYEQYF.

The CDR3 DNA is TGTGCCAGCAGTAGCCGGGACAGGGTGGTCGAGCAGTACTTC. Amino acids: CASSSRDRVVEQYF. This chain connects TRBV2 to TRBJ2-7; 9 bases fit TRBD1. The length of the CDR3 is 14 residues. Germline CDR1 is SNHLY and CDR2 is FYNNEI. Germline trimming cut 5 bases from V and 6 bases from J; bases unmatched to any gene: 8.

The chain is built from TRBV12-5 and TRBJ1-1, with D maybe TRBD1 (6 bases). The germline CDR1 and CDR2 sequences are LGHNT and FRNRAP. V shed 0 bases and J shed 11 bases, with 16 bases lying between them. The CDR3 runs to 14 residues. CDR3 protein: CASGLVRGASGAFF. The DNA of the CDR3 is TGTGCTAGTGGTTTGGTACGGGGGGCCTCTGGGGCTTTCTTT.

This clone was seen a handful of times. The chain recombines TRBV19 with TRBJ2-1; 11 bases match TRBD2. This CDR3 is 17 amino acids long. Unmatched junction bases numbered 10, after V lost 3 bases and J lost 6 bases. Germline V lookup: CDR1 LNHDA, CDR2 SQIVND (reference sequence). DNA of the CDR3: TGTGCCAGTAGTATTGGTCGGTCTAGCGGGGGGCTCAATGAGCAGTTCTTC. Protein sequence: CASSIGRSSGGLNEQFF.

CDR3 sequence reads: CASSQGQGGGYTF. DNA for the CDR3: TGCGCCAGCAGCCAGGGACAGGGAGGTGGCTACACCTTC. The chain employs TRBV4-1 and TRBJ1-2; 9 bases are shared with TRBD1. This CDR3 spans 13 amino acids. Germline V CDR1 and CDR2: MGHRA, YSYEKL. The J segment lost 7 bases and the V segment lost 3 bases, leaving 3 bases of the junction unmatched.

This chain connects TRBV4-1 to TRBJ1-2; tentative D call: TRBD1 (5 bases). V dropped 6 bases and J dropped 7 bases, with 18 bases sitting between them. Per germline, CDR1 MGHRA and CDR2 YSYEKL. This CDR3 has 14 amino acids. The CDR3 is CASRQPGREGGYTF. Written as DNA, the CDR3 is TGCGCCAGCAGGCAACCTGGCAGGGAGGGTGGCTACACCTTC.

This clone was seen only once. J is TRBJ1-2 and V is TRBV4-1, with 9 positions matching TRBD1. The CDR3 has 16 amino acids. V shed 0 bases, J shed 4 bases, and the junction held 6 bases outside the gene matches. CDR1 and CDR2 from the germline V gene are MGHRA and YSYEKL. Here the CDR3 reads CASSQEGVGQGYGYTF. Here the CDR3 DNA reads TGCGCCAGCAGCCAAGAAGGGGTGGGACAGGGCTATGGCTACACCTTC.

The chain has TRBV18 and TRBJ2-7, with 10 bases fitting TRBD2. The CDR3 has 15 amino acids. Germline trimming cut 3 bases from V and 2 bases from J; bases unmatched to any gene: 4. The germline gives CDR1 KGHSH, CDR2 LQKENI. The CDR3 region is CASSPGLAEAYEQYF. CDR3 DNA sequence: TGTGCCAGCTCACCTGGACTAGCGGAAGCCTACGAGCAGTACTTC. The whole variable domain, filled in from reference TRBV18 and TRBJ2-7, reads NAGVMQNPRHLVRRRGQEARLRCSPMKGHSHVYWYRQLPEEGLKFMVYLQKENIIDESGMPKERFSAEFPKEGPSILRIQQVVRGDSAAYFCASSPGLAEAYEQYFGPGTRLTVT.

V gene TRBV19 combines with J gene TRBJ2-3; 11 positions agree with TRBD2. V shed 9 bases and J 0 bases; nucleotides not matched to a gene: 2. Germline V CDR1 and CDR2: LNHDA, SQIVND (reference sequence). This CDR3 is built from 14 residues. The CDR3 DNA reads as TGTGCCAGCCGACTAGCGGGGAGCACAGATACGCAGTATTTT. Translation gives CASRLAGSTDTQYF.

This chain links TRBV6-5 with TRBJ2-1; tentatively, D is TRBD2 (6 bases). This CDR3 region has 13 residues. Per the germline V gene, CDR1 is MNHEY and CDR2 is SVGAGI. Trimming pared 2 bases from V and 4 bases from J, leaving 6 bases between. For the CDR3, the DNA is TGTGCCAGCAGTTACGGGACTTACAATGAGCAGTTCTTC. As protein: CASSYGTYNEQFF.

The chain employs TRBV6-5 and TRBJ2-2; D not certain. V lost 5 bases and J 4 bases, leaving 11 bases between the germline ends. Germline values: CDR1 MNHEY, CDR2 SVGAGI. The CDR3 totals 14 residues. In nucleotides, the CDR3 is TGTGCCAGCAGTCCCGACATAGGCACCGGGGAGCTGTTTTTT. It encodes CASSPDIGTGELFF.

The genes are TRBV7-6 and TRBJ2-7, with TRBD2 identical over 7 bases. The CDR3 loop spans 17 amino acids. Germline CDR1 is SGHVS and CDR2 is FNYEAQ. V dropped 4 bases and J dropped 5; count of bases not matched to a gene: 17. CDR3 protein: CASSSPHFAGDINEQYF. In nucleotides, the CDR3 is TGTGCCAGCAGCTCCCCCCACTTCGCGGGAGACATTAACGAGCAGTACTTC.

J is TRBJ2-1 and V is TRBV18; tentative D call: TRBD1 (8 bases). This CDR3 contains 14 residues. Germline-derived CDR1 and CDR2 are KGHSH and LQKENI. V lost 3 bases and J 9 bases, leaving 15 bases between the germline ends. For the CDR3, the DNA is TGTGCCAGCTCACCGAACAGGGGGGGCCTTGAGCAGTTCTTC. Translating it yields CASSPNRGGLEQFF.

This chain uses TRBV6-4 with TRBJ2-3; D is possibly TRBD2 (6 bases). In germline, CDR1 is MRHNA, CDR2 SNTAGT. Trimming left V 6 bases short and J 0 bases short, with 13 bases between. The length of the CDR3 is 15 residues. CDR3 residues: CASRQAGYSTDTQYF. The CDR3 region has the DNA TGTGCCAGCAGACAAGCGGGTTATAGCACAGATACGCAGTATTTT.

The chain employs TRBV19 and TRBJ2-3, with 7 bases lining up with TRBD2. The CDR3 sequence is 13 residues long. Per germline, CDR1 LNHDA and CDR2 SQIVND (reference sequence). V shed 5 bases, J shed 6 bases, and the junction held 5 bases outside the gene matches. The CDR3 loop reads CASSPRLADTQYF. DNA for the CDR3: TGTGCCAGTAGTCCTCGACTAGCTGATACGCAGTATTTT.